Each of the 19 T cell receptor beta chains below was sequenced from the same sample in a study of molecular identifiers for immune sequencing clone quantification. Via MiXCR, TCRdb re-called the PCR reads, giving one row per CDR3 protein. The sample holds 550,000 to 750,000 distinct CDR3 sequences, about 20% seen once. The sample taken for sequencing was naive CD8+ T cells from blood, with Jurkat cell RNA spiked in. Described subset: FACS-sorted CD8+CD4-CCR7+CD45RA+ naive T cells. Receptors originate from a human donor in good health. Some libraries in this study had Jurkat cell RNA spiked in.

There are many counts of this clonotype. The chain combines TRBV20-1 with TRBJ2-5; TRBD2 aligns across 9 bases. The J segment lost 5 bases and the V segment lost 0 bases, leaving 10 bases of the junction unmatched. The germline gives CDR1 DFQATT, CDR2 SNEGSKA (reference sequence). The CDR3 is 16 amino acids. The DNA for the CDR3 is TGCAGTGCTAGAGATCGGGCGGGGGGGCCTTTGGAGACCCAGTACTTC. Its protein is CSARDRAGGPLETQYF.

The table lists this clonotype with a few counts. The chain is built from TRBV19 and TRBJ2-1; D remains ambiguous. The ends were cut back, 3 bases at V and 3 bases at J, with 9 bases in the middle. CDR3 length: 14 residues. CDR1 LNHDA and CDR2 SQIVND come from the germline V gene (reference sequence). CDR3 loop: CASSMAGFYNEQFF. The CDR3 coding sequence is TGTGCCAGTAGTATGGCTGGGTTCTACAATGAGCAGTTCTTC.

This clonotype showed up many times. This chain joins TRBV27 and TRBJ2-3; D may be TRBD1 or TRBD2 (5 bases each). The V gene's germline CDR1 is MNHEY and CDR2 SMNVEV (reference sequence). The CDR3 loop spans 16 amino acids. V lost 5 bases and J lost 4, with 19 bases in between. CDR3 sequence: CASSPALEGLSDTQYF. CDR3 bases: TGTGCCAGCAGTCCGGCCCTTGAGGGGTTGTCAGATACGCAGTATTTT.

The chain uses TRBV19 and TRBJ1-1; D might be TRBD1 (6 bases). V shed 8 bases and J shed 4 bases, with 14 bases lying between them. Germline lookup yields CDR1 LNHDA and CDR2 SQIVND (reference sequence). The length of the CDR3 is 13 residues. CDR3 protein: CASLAGATTEAFF. Here the CDR3 DNA reads TGTGCCAGTTTAGCAGGGGCGACCACTGAAGCTTTCTTT.

This clonotype was observed a handful of times. The chain uses TRBV4-3 and TRBJ2-3, with D perhaps TRBD2 (6 bases). This CDR3 contains 16 residues. Trimming took off 0 bases at V and 0 bases at J, with 10 bases between the two ends. Germline values: CDR1 LGHNA, CDR2 YSLEER. CDR3 in DNA: TGCGCCAGCAGCCAAGATCATGGGACTAGCACAGATACGCAGTATTTT. This translates into CASSQDHGTSTDTQYF.

This clonotype was found many times. V and J are TRBV12-5 and TRBJ1-1, with D unresolved. V lost 1 base and J 4 bases, leaving 7 bases between the germline ends. Germline CDR1 is LGHNT and CDR2 is FRNRAP. CDR3 size: 13 residues. CDR3 loop: CASGLGVSTEAFF. The CDR3 region has the DNA TGTGCTAGTGGTTTGGGGGTTAGCACTGAAGCTTTCTTT.

In nucleotides, the CDR3 is TGTGCCAGCAGCGTATTCATGGGGGGGTTAGGCAATGAGCAGTTCTTC. This sequence encodes CASSVFMGGLGNEQFF. J is TRBJ2-1 and V is TRBV9; 7 bases are a match to TRBD2. Germline loops: CDR1 SGDLS, CDR2 YYNGEE. The CDR3 covers 16 residues. The V gene end was trimmed by 1 base and the J gene end by 6 bases; junction bases not matched to a gene: 10.

This clonotype came up many times. J is TRBJ2-3 and V is TRBV7-9; 11 bases line up with TRBD2. The CDR3 is 16 amino acids. V lost 5 bases, J lost 5 bases, and 9 bases stayed unmatched. CDR1 SEHNR and CDR2 FQNEAQ come from the germline V gene (reference sequence). In DNA form, the CDR3 reads TGTGCCAGCAGCATATTAGCGGGAGGGCCAATAGATACGCAGTATTTT. It yields the protein CASSILAGGPIDTQYF.

This clonotype was detected many times. The J gene is TRBJ2-3, the V gene TRBV3-1; maybe TRBD2 (5 bases). The CDR3 runs 17 residues. Trimming removed 1 base at V and 4 bases at J, with 18 bases between. Germline V lookup: CDR1 LGHDT, CDR2 YNNKEL (reference sequence). Here the CDR3 DNA reads TGTGCCAGCAGCCAAGGCGCGAGGGAAGGTTACCCAGATACGCAGTATTTT. This gives the protein CASSQGAREGYPDTQYF.

This clonotype was seen repeatedly, ten times or more. The J gene is TRBJ1-1, the V gene TRBV9, with D perhaps matching TRBD1 (6 bases). Germline lookup yields CDR1 SGDLS and CDR2 YYNGEE. The CDR3 is made up of 14 amino acids. V was pared by 2 bases and J by 4 bases, with 12 bases between. The CDR3 DNA reads TGTGCCAGCAGCGTGACTTGGGGGGCCACTGAAGCTTTCTTT. Translated, it gives CASSVTWGATEAFF.

A note on this clonotype: A read error may explain this, as a much larger clone is one base away. The chain carries TRBV5-1 and TRBJ2-5; no clear D. Per germline, CDR1 SGHRS and CDR2 YFSETQ. The CDR3 is made up of 15 amino acids. The CDR3 loop reads CASSFDQMYQETKYF. The DNA for the CDR3 is TGCGCCAGCAGCTTCGACCAAATGTACCAAGAGACCAAGTACTTC.

Of note for this clonotype: A much larger clone lies a single base off, so this may be a read error. Given the absence of the conserved phenylalanine or tryptophan at the CDR3 end, a read error is likely. The V and J genes are TRBV12-3 or TRBV12-4 and TRBJ2-5; D is possibly TRBD1 (5 bases). Trimming took 3 bases from V and 4 from J, leaving 12 bases between them. This CDR3 spans 14 amino acids. In DNA, the CDR3 is TGTGCCAGCAGTTTGCGTCAAGGGGCAGAGACCCAGTACCTC. Amino acid sequence: CASSLRQGAETQYL.

Here the CDR3 DNA reads TGTGCCACCCTAGCGGGGACCCAAGAGACCCAGTACTTC. Translation gives CATLAGTQETQYF. The chain combines TRBV6-2 or TRBV6-3 with TRBJ2-5; the match to TRBD2 covers 9 bases. CDR1 MNHEY and CDR2 SVGEGT come from the germline V gene. This CDR3 comprises 13 residues. Trimming cost V 10 bases and J 1 base; bases outside gene matches: 4.

The gene calls are TRBV5-6 and TRBJ1-1; 7 bases are a match to TRBD1. Per the germline V gene, CDR1 is SGHDT and CDR2 is YYEEEE. V lost 5 bases and J lost 3; bases outside the gene matches: 7. The CDR3 runs 14 residues. The CDR3 loop reads CASRPTGLDTEAFF. The CDR3 DNA sequence: TGTGCCAGCAGACCGACAGGGTTGGACACTGAAGCTTTCTTT.

This clonotype has more than one count but fewer than ten. The junction departs from the called germline gene at one end, perhaps through a read error. The V gene is TRBV11-2, the J gene TRBJ2-7; no definite D call. CDR3 length: 14 residues. Per germline, CDR1 SGHAT and CDR2 FQNNGV. The CDR3 protein is CASSLRSQSYERYF. CDR3 nucleotides: TGTGCCAGCAGCTTAAGGTCCCAGTCCTACGAGCGGTACTTC.

The J gene is TRBJ2-7, the V gene TRBV27; D remains ambiguous. The CDR3 consists of 14 residues. Germline V gene data show CDR1 as MNHEY and CDR2 as SMNVEV (reference sequence). The germline V and J ends were trimmed by 0 bases and 3 bases, with 9 bases remaining between them. The CDR3 DNA sequence: TGTGCCAGCAGTTTATCAGGGCTAGTCTACGAGCAGTACTTC. Translation: CASSLSGLVYEQYF.

This clonotype was detected a few times. This chain uses TRBV12-3 or TRBV12-4 with TRBJ2-2; perhaps D is TRBD1 or TRBD2 (6 bases each). V dropped 9 bases and J dropped 6 bases, with 20 bases sitting between them. The CDR3 has 15 residues. For the CDR3, the DNA is TGTGCCAGTCTGGGTGGAGGGGGAATCGCCGGGGAGCTGTTTTTT. Amino acids: CASLGGGGIAGELFF.

A remark on this clonotype: Its ends do not fully match the called genes, so a read error is possible. The genes are TRBV2 and TRBJ2-1, with 8 bases aligning to TRBD2. Germline V gene sequence: CDR1 SNHLY, CDR2 FYNNEI. The CDR3 consists of 16 residues. Written as DNA, the CDR3 is TGTGTCAGCAGTCACTCCAACGGACTAGCCCACAATGAGCAGTTCTTC. This codes for CVSSHSNGLAHNEQFF.

This clonotype has at least ten counts. The rearrangement joins TRBV28 to TRBJ2-7; D is perhaps TRBD1 (5 bases). V shed 3 bases and J shed 9 bases, with 15 bases lying between them. The germline CDR1 and CDR2 sequences are MDHEN and SYDVKM. The length of the CDR3 is 13 residues. The CDR3 nucleotides are TGTGCCAGCAGTTTGGACACTGGGGCTAGGCAGTACTTC. This gives the protein CASSLDTGARQYF.